Below, 20 T cell receptor beta chains from the same sample are listed, as sequenced in a study of monozygotic twins with cystic fibrosis. Repertoires were generated with immunoSEQ multiplex PCR, while TCRdb's copy carries only in-frame clones and drops some. The top ten clones hold under 1% of a sample with around 30,000 clones, under 95% of them seen once. Specimen: blood. These TCRs come from a girl aged 2 to 10 with cystic fibrosis.

This clone has more than one count but fewer than ten. V is TRBV10-3 and J is TRBJ2-7; D is undetermined. Trimming stripped 3 bases from V and 3 bases from J, with 6 bases between. CDR1 is ENHRY, CDR2 SYGVKD, per germline. The CDR3 has 12 amino acids. CDR3 in DNA: TGTGCCATCAGTGACGTGGGCTACGAGCAGTACTTC. Translated, it gives CAISDVGYEQYF.

This chain joins TRBV19 and TRBJ1-1, with 7 nucleotides matching TRBD1. V trimming: 7 bases; J trimming: 1 base; junction bases outside the gene matches: 6. This CDR3 has 14 amino acids. Germline loops: CDR1 LNHDA, CDR2 SQIVND (reference sequence). The CDR3 is CASTSRDRNTEAFF. CDR3 DNA sequence: TGTGCCAGTACCTCGAGGGACAGGAACACTGAAGCTTTCTTT.

The chain carries TRBV10-1 and TRBJ2-3, with 7 positions matching TRBD2. Germline V CDR1 and CDR2: WNHNN, SYGVQD (reference sequence). This CDR3 is 16 amino acids long. Losses at the gene ends were 6 bases for V and 2 bases for J; bases not matched to a gene: 11. The CDR3 coding sequence is TGCGCCAGCAGACCGGGGGGACGCGGTTTCACAGATACGCAGTATTTT. Translated, it gives CASRPGGRGFTDTQYF.

CDR3 sequence: CAWSSGQNYGYTF. In nucleotides, the CDR3 is TGTGCCTGGAGTTCGGGACAGAACTATGGCTACACCTTC. The chain is built from TRBV30 and TRBJ1-2; 7 bases align to TRBD1. The CDR3 extends over 13 amino acids. Per the germline V gene, CDR1 is GTSNPN and CDR2 is SVGIG (reference sequence). The trim removed 2 bases at V and 2 bases at J, leaving 2 bases unmatched.

V gene TRBV19 combines with J gene TRBJ1-4, with TRBD1 identical over 10 bases. The germline V gene has CDR1 LNHDA and CDR2 SQIVND (reference sequence). CDR3 length: 16 residues. V lost 6 bases, J lost 8 bases, and 12 bases stayed unmatched. The CDR3 region has the DNA TGTGCCAGTAGCAATCCCCGGACAGGGGGAGGAGAAAAACTGTTTTTT. This gives the protein CASSNPRTGGGEKLFF.

This clone appeared a few times. V and J are TRBV15 and TRBJ1-4; a weak D match, TRBD1 (6 bases). From germline, CDR1 is LNHNV and CDR2 YYDKDF (reference sequence). The CDR3 consists of 16 residues. The V end was cut by 0 bases, the J end by 5 bases, with 13 bases between. CDR3 in DNA: TGTGCCACCAGCAGAGACCGCGAGAGGGGGAATGAAAAACTGTTTTTT. Protein sequence: CATSRDRERGNEKLFF.

This chain connects TRBV5-1 to TRBJ2-3, with D tentatively TRBD1 (5 bases). Germline V gives CDR1 SGHRS, CDR2 YFSETQ. The V gene lost 3 bases and the J gene lost 1 base, with 12 bases spanning the gap. The CDR3 runs 15 residues. The CDR3 loop reads CASSSQGPGTDTQYF. The CDR3 nucleotides are TGCGCCAGCAGCTCGCAGGGTCCCGGCACAGATACGCAGTATTTT.

V is TRBV28 and J is TRBJ1-3; D is possibly TRBD1 (5 bases). Trimming removed 8 bases from V and 0 bases from J, with 11 bases in between. This CDR3 comprises 14 residues. Per germline, CDR1 MDHEN and CDR2 SYDVKM. The CDR3, as DNA: TGTGCCAGCGGGAGACAGACCTCTGGAAACACCATATATTTT. This encodes CASGRQTSGNTIYF.

This rearrangement joins TRBV7-8 to TRBJ1-2; TRBD1 matches at 7 bases. Germline V gives CDR1 SGHVS, CDR2 FQNEAQ. Unmatched junction bases numbered 1, after V lost 5 bases and J lost 4 bases. The CDR3 runs 12 residues. The chain's CDR3 is CASSRDSYGYTF. The CDR3 coding sequence is TGTGCCAGCAGCCGGGACAGCTATGGCTACACCTTC.

This CDR3 reads CASSLASRGYTF. The DNA of the CDR3 is TGTGCCAGCAGCTTGGCCTCGAGGGGCTACACCTTC. The chain is built from TRBV5-8 and TRBJ1-2; no clear D gene. Germline V gene sequence: CDR1 SGHTS, CDR2 YDEGEE. CDR3 size: 12 residues. Trimming took off 0 bases at V and 8 bases at J, with 8 bases between the two ends.

V usage is TRBV7-2 and J usage is TRBJ2-7; D gene uncertain. Germline-derived CDR1 and CDR2 are SGHTA and FQGNSA. V lost 3 bases and J 1 base, leaving 4 bases between the germline ends. The CDR3 length is 12 residues. The CDR3 protein is CASSLISYEQYF. The CDR3 DNA reads as TGTGCCAGCAGCTTGATTTCCTACGAGCAGTACTTC.

The V call is TRBV4-1, the J call TRBJ2-7; D is ambiguous. CDR3 size: 13 residues. V was trimmed by 1 base and J by 4 bases, leaving 8 bases between them. Per germline, CDR1 MGHRA and CDR2 YSYEKL. The CDR3 coding sequence is TGCGCCAGCAGCCAAGTCGTCAGGTACGAGCAGTACTTC. This codes for CASSQVVRYEQYF.

The table lists this clone with a count of one. V and J are TRBV28 and TRBJ1-5, with D possibly matching TRBD1 (6 bases). This CDR3 spans 12 amino acids. Germline CDR1 MDHEN, CDR2 SYDVKM. Between the trimmed V and J ends, which lost 5 bases and 7 bases, there was a span of 9 bases. The CDR3 is CASSQGSQPQHF. The CDR3 DNA follows: TGTGCCAGCAGTCAGGGGAGCCAGCCCCAGCATTTT.

This chain joins TRBV2 and TRBJ1-5, with D unresolved. The CDR3 loop spans 15 amino acids. Germline lookup yields CDR1 SNHLY and CDR2 FYNNEI. Trimming cost V 2 bases and J 5 bases, with 13 bases left between them. This chain's CDR3 is CASSEYRQEYQPQHF. In nucleotides, the CDR3 is TGTGCCAGCAGTGAATATCGACAAGAGTATCAGCCCCAGCATTTT.

The V and J genes are TRBV9 and TRBJ2-2, with no clear D. This CDR3 is built from 13 residues. Germline V CDR1 and CDR2: SGDLS, YYNGEE. V dropped 0 bases and J dropped 4 bases, with 4 bases sitting between them. CDR3 sequence: CASSVGVTGELFF. CDR3 nucleotides: TGTGCCAGCAGCGTAGGGGTCACCGGGGAGCTGTTTTTT.

The rearrangement uses TRBV5-4 and TRBJ1-1, with 7 bases that match TRBD1. This CDR3 comprises 13 residues. V shed 5 bases and J 2 bases; nucleotides not matched to a gene: 3. CDR1 and CDR2 from the germline V gene are SGHNT and YYREEE (reference sequence). The CDR3 here is CASSWDRNTEAFF. Written as DNA, the CDR3 is TGTGCCAGCAGTTGGGACAGAAACACTGAAGCTTTCTTT.

The CDR3 region is CASSLARGEQFF. DNA of the CDR3: TGCGCCAGCAGCTTGGCGAGAGGAGAGCAGTTCTTC. The chain is built from TRBV5-1 and TRBJ2-1; no clear D. The CDR3 spans 12 residues. Trimming pared 0 bases from V and 10 bases from J, leaving 8 bases between. Per germline, CDR1 SGHRS and CDR2 YFSETQ.

The rearrangement joins TRBV5-4 to TRBJ1-2; 10 bases map to TRBD1. CDR1 and CDR2 from the germline V gene are SGHNT and YYREEE (reference sequence). J was trimmed by 7 bases and V by 1 base; bases with no gene match: 4. The CDR3 is 14 residues long. CDR3 region: CASSLLRDRGGYTF. CDR3 sequence (DNA): TGTGCCAGCAGCTTGTTAAGGGACAGGGGTGGCTACACCTTC.

This rearrangement joins TRBV30 to TRBJ1-4, with D hard to call. CDR1 and CDR2 (germline): GTSNPN, SVGIG (reference sequence). Trimming removed 7 bases from V and 0 bases from J, with 6 bases in between. The CDR3 sequence is 12 residues long. DNA of the CDR3: TGTGCCTCCGGCGCAACTAATGAAAAACTGTTTTTT. Its protein product is CASGATNEKLFF.

This chain links TRBV30 with TRBJ1-2; 10 nucleotides align to TRBD1. The CDR3 is 16 residues long. Germline V CDR1 and CDR2: GTSNPN, SVGIG (reference sequence). Trimming at V came to 2 bases and at J to 2 bases, leaving 8 bases not matched to a gene. This CDR3 reads CAWSLPGTGANYGYTF. Written as DNA, the CDR3 is TGTGCCTGGAGTCTCCCAGGGACAGGGGCCAACTATGGCTACACCTTC.